One and the same sample provided the 13 T cell receptor beta chains below, sequenced in a study of read filtering for tumor transcriptome and immune sequencing. Molecular barcoded adaptors covering alpha/delta and beta/gamma chains were used on approximately 400 ng RNA. TCRdb ran MiXCR on the reads and lists one entry per CDR3 protein. The sample lists some 30,000 distinct CDR3 sequences, about 18% occurring once. The sequenced sample consisted of a population of CD138-negative cells sorted from bone marrow. The receptors shown here come from a donor at least 40 years old with multiple myeloma.

A word on this clonotype: At one of its ends the junction is not consistent with the germline gene, which may arise from a read error. V is TRBV6-1 and J is TRBJ2-6; D may match TRBD1 or TRBD2 (5 bases each). Germline CDR1 and CDR2: MNHNS and SASEGT. The CDR3 spans 14 residues. The CDR3 loop reads CSSTWGSGANVLTF. Written as DNA, the CDR3 is TGTTCCAGCACCTGGGGGTCTGGGGCCAACGTCCTGACTTTC.

The sample holds many counts of this clonotype. The chain combines TRBV20-1 with TRBJ2-2, with D maybe TRBD1 (6 bases). There are 14 residues in the CDR3. Trimming left V 4 bases short and J 4 bases short, with 13 bases between. The V gene's germline CDR1 is DFQATT and CDR2 SNEGSKA (reference sequence). CDR3 bases: TGCAGTGCTAAAATCACAGGGCCCACCGGGGAGCTGTTTTTT. Translated: CSAKITGPTGELFF.

A word on this clonotype: A read error is possible here, since a much larger clone lies one base away. V and J are TRBV29-1 and TRBJ2-7, with D possibly being TRBD1 or TRBD2 (5 bases each). The CDR3 spans 11 residues. CDR1 and CDR2 from the germline V gene are SQVTM and ANQGSEA. V gave up 7 bases and J gave up 4 bases, with 11 bases separating them. The CDR3 loop is CSAERGYEQYF. The CDR3 coding sequence is TGCAGCGCCGAGAGGGGTTACGAGCAGTACTTC.

This clonotype was counted at least ten times. The rearrangement joins TRBV5-1 to TRBJ2-1; 15 bases are shared with TRBD2. Germline CDR1 reads SGHRS; CDR2 reads YFSETQ. The V gene end was trimmed by 7 bases and the J gene end by 1 base; junction bases not matched to a gene: 12. This CDR3 has 19 amino acids. CDR3: CASARGGTSGRTSYNEQFF. The CDR3 nucleotides are TGCGCCAGCGCCCGGGGCGGGACTAGCGGGAGGACATCCTACAATGAGCAGTTCTTC.

This clonotype has more than one count but fewer than ten. V gene TRBV30 combines with J gene TRBJ2-7, with 10 bases matching TRBD1. The CDR3 has 13 amino acids. J was trimmed by 5 bases and V by 5 bases; bases with no gene match: 6. Per the germline V gene, CDR1 is GTSNPN and CDR2 is SVGIG (reference sequence). The CDR3 DNA is TGTGCCTGGGACAGGGGGCGCCCCGACGAGCAGTACTTC. Translation: CAWDRGRPDEQYF.

This clonotype was recorded a few times. The gene calls are TRBV20-1 and TRBJ2-5; either TRBD1 or TRBD2 may fit D (6 bases each). Germline assignment: CDR1 DFQATT and CDR2 SNEGSKA (reference sequence). V was cut by 0 bases and J by 2 bases, with 13 bases left in between. The CDR3 totals 15 residues. This chain's CDR3 is CSARDVRGLQETQYF. The CDR3 nucleotides are TGCAGTGCTAGAGACGTACGGGGGCTGCAAGAGACCCAGTACTTC.

The table lists this clonotype with many counts. This rearrangement joins TRBV29-1 to TRBJ2-5; D might be TRBD1 or TRBD2, each matching 6 bases. V shed 3 bases and J shed 5 bases, with 16 bases lying between them. The CDR3 sequence is 14 residues long. In germline, CDR1 is SQVTM, CDR2 ANQGSEA. The CDR3 reads CSVERDTPGETQYF. The CDR3 nucleotides read TGCAGCGTTGAGCGGGACACCCCAGGGGAGACCCAGTACTTC.

This clonotype has at least ten counts. The chain carries TRBV2 and TRBJ2-1, with 8 bases identical to TRBD2. The CDR3 is made up of 16 amino acids. The ends lost 7 bases at V and 3 bases at J; junction bases unmatched: 11. The germline V gene has CDR1 SNHLY and CDR2 FYNNEI. DNA for the CDR3: TGTGCCAGCACCCCGGGGGCGGGGGGAATCTACAATGAGCAGTTCTTC. Residues: CASTPGAGGIYNEQFF.

This clonotype was found many times. The chain is built from TRBV18 and TRBJ1-2; D not certain. Looked up from germline, CDR1 is KGHSH and CDR2 is LQKENI. This CDR3 region has 12 residues. Trimming took off 5 bases at V and 6 bases at J, with 10 bases between the two ends. Written as DNA, the CDR3 is TGTGCCAGCTCAGAGTCCCGAGATGGCTACACCTTC. Translated: CASSESRDGYTF.

This clonotype has ten or more counts. V gene TRBV7-2 combines with J gene TRBJ2-4, with D perhaps TRBD2 (5 bases). The CDR3 extends over 16 amino acids. Germline V CDR1 and CDR2: SGHTA, FQGNSA. Deletions cut 0 bases from V and 1 base from J, with 10 bases between. The CDR3 DNA follows: TGTGCCAGCAGCTTAGCCGGAAGGACTGCCAAAAACATTCAGTACTTC. This translates into CASSLAGRTAKNIQYF. The whole variable domain, filled in from reference TRBV7-2 and TRBJ2-4, reads GAGVSQSPSNKVTEKGKDVELRCDPISGHTALYWYRQSLGQGLEFLIYFQGNSAPDKSGLPSDRFSAERTGGSVSTLTIQRTQQEDSAVYLCASSLAGRTAKNIQYFGAGTRLSVL.

The V call is TRBV12-3 or TRBV12-4, the J call TRBJ2-7; tentative D call: TRBD1 (5 bases). This CDR3 comprises 15 residues. V was shortened by 6 bases and J by 2 bases, with 17 bases between the two germline ends. In nucleotides, the CDR3 is TGTGCCAGCAGCCATCACATAAGACAGCCCTACGAGCAGTACTTC. Translating gives CASSHHIRQPYEQYF.

Details on this clonotype: A much larger clone lies one base from this, so it may be a read error. The chain employs TRBV6-5 and TRBJ1-5; D remains unclear. This CDR3 has 13 amino acids. Germline CDR1 reads MNHEY; CDR2 reads SVGAGI. Written as DNA, the CDR3 is TGTGCCCGCAGTTACTCGAGAAATCAGCCCCAGCATTTT. Its translation: CARSYSRNQPQHF.

The V call is TRBV2, the J call TRBJ1-1; unclear D gene. Looked up from germline, CDR1 is SNHLY and CDR2 is FYNNEI. Trimming pared 6 bases from V and 9 bases from J, leaving 11 bases between. The length of the CDR3 is 11 residues. The CDR3 region is CASRHLGKAFF. CDR3 in DNA: TGTGCCAGCAGGCACTTGGGCAAAGCTTTCTTT.